These T cell receptor beta chains were read from a single sample in a study of radiotherapy plus CTLA-4 blockade in lung cancer. Using immunoSEQ multiplex PCR, the repertoire was profiled, and TCRdb retains in-frame clones only, with some absent. This sample carries about 60,000 clones, about 80% of them seen once, and the ten largest clones take 3% to 4%. Material: peripheral blood, obtained from a patient treated with radiotherapy plus ipilimumab. All receptors come from a human donor with non-small cell lung cancer who had a partial response to radiotherapy plus ipilimumab. Each CDR3 is given with its conserved first and last residue. Each record gives: CDR3 length, clone size, V gene, D gene, J gene, CDR3 DNA, CDR3 protein. A D gene is named only where the DNA matches it firmly. Clone size is stated in some rows and not others, as once, few, many or a class when expanded.

>15|.|TRBV5-6|.|TRBJ1-4
TGTGCCAGCAGCGGTGGTGGGGGCCTTAATGACAAACTGTTTTTT
CASSGGGGLNDKLFF
>14|few|TRBV5-6|TRBD1|TRBJ2-7
TGTGCCAGCAGCTTAACAGGGGTGGCCTACGAGCAGTACTTC
CASSLTGVAYEQYF
>16|.|TRBV5-5|TRBD1|TRBJ1-1
TGTGCCAGCAGCTTGTCCAGGGGGCGTACCCAGGCTGAAGCTTTCTTT
CASSLSRGRTQAEAFF
>18|.|TRBV19|TRBD1|TRBJ2-7
TGTGCCAGTAGTAGGAAGACAGGGGTTTCCCCGGATCCGTACGAGCAGTACTTC
CASSRKTGVSPDPYEQYF
>18|.|TRBV6-1|TRBD2|TRBJ2-3
TGTGCCAGCAGTGAGAGGGTAGCGGGGGGGCCGGGCACAGATACGCAGTATTTT
CASSERVAGGPGTDTQYF
>13|.|TRBV6-4|.|TRBJ1-1
TGTGCCAGCAACGACGCGGGCAGGCGTGAAGCTTTCTTT
CASNDAGRREAFF
>15|.|TRBV28|.|TRBJ1-5
TGTGCCAGTGCGTGGCAGGGAGGTTCCAATCAGCCCCAGCATTTT
CASAWQGGSNQPQHF
>14|.|TRBV2|TRBD1|TRBJ1-5
TGTGCCAGCAGTGAAGAGGACAGGGATCAGCCCCAGCATTTT
CASSEEDRDQPQHF
>14|few|TRBV5-6|TRBD1|TRBJ1-2
TGTGCCAGTTGGACAGGGGCCTCTAACTATGGCTACACCTTC
CASWTGASNYGYTF
>13|.|TRBV18|.|TRBJ1-1
TGTGCCAGCCCCAGGACAGAGAACACTGAAGCTTTCTTT
CASPRTENTEAFF
>15|.|TRBV14|TRBD2|TRBJ2-1
TGTGCCAGCAGCCCCGGGACTAGCGGATACAATGAGCAGTTCTTC
CASSPGTSGYNEQFF
>14|.|TRBV5-1|.|TRBJ1-1
TGCGCCAGCAGCTTGGATGGGGGGGGCACTGAAGCTTTCTTT
CASSLDGGGTEAFF
>15|.|TRBV18|.|TRBJ1-1
TGTGCCAGCTCAGGCTCTTTCGGGGGGAACACTGAAGCTTTCTTT
CASSGSFGGNTEAFF
>18|.|TRBV18|TRBD1|TRBJ1-3
TGTGCCAGCTCACCAATAAGGACAGGGGAAATCGGTGGAAACACCATATATTTT
CASSPIRTGEIGGNTIYF
>19|.|TRBV7-2|TRBD2|TRBJ2-2
TGTGCCAGCAGCTTGTTCGCACTAGCGGGGGTCGCGAACACCGGGGAGCTGTTTTTT
CASSLFALAGVANTGELFF
>13|.|TRBV10-3|TRBD1|TRBJ2-7
TGTGCCATCAGGGACAGGGGAGGCTACGAGCAGTACTTC
CAIRDRGGYEQYF
>14|.|TRBV29-1|TRBD1|TRBJ2-7
TGCAGCGTTATAAAACAGGGGAGATCCTACGAGCAGTACTTC
CSVIKQGRSYEQYF
>14|few|TRBV4-1|.|TRBJ2-3
TGCGCCAGCAGCCAAGGCCTGACTACAGATACGCAGTATTTT
CASSQGLTTDTQYF
>15|few|TRBV28|TRBD1|TRBJ2-7
TGTGCCAGCAGTTTGCGGGGACAGGGGGCTAAAGAGCAGTACTTC
CASSLRGQGAKEQYF
>16|.|TRBV6-1|.|TRBJ1-2
TGTGCCAGCAGTGAAGTAGGGACACCAGCTAACTATGGCTACACCTTC
CASSEVGTPANYGYTF
>13|.|TRBV7-2|.|TRBJ2-1
TGTGCCAGCAGCTTACACAGGGACGGTGAGCAGTTCTTC
CASSLHRDGEQFF
>17|.|TRBV15|.|TRBJ2-5
TGTGCCACCAGCAGAGATACGGGACTGTCGGCGGCAGAGACCCAGTACTTC
CATSRDTGLSAAETQYF
>14|.|TRBV5-4|TRBD1|TRBJ1-1
TGTGCCAGCCGTAAAGGGGGCGAGGTAGCTGAAGCTTTCTTT
CASRKGGEVAEAFF
>14|few|TRBV6-1|TRBD1|TRBJ1-6
TGTGCCAGCAGCTCCGGGACAGGGATATCACCCCTCCACTTT
CASSSGTGISPLHF
>17|.|TRBV9|.|TRBJ2-5
TGTGCCAGCAGCGTAGAGGTTAATCTGCGGTCCCAAGAGACCCAGTACTTC
CASSVEVNLRSQETQYF
>14|.|TRBV7-6|.|TRBJ1-4
TGTGCCAGCAGCAATTGGGCACTTAATGAAAAACTGTTTTTT
CASSNWALNEKLFF
>11|.|TRBV29-1|.|TRBJ2-2
TGCAGCGTTGGTTCTTACGGGGAGCTGTTTTTT
CSVGSYGELFF
>14|.|TRBV7-9|TRBD1|TRBJ2-5
TGTGCCAGCAGTCTTGACACAGGGGTAGAGACCCAGTACTTC
CASSLDTGVETQYF
>15|.|TRBV9|TRBD1|TRBJ1-6
TGTGCCAGCAGCGCATCGGACAGGGGTAATTCACCCCTCCACTTT
CASSASDRGNSPLHF
>15|once|TRBV2|TRBD1|TRBJ1-3
TGTGCCAGCCAACCGGGACAGGGCTCCGGAAACACCATATATTTT
CASQPGQGSGNTIYF
>15|.|TRBV9|.|TRBJ2-1
TGTGCCAGCAGCGTAGGTCTCCTCGAGGCCGATGAGCAGTTCTTC
CASSVGLLEADEQFF
>15|.|TRBV18|.|TRBJ1-5
TGTGCCAGCTCACCCGGGACACTTAGCAATCAGCCCCAGCATTTT
CASSPGTLSNQPQHF
>15|.|TRBV5-6|.|TRBJ1-1
TGTGCCAGCAGCTTAAAGTGGGCGGGGAACACTGAAGCTTTCTTT
CASSLKWAGNTEAFF
>18|.|TRBV5-4|TRBD1|TRBJ1-6
TGTGCCAGCAGCTTGGAGAGACAGGGGGGCTCCTATAATTCACCCCTCCACTTT
CASSLERQGGSYNSPLHF
>15|.|TRBV19|.|TRBJ1-2
TGTGCCAGTAGTACCCCCGGGGGAGGGGACTATGGCTACACCTTC
CASSTPGGGDYGYTF
>14|once|TRBV7-8|.|TRBJ1-2
TGTGCCAGCAGCCTAAATCTAGCTTCCTATGGCTACACCTTC
CASSLNLASYGYTF
>16|.|TRBV19|TRBD2|TRBJ2-3
TGTGCCAGTAGTAGCCCGGGTGGGGGGGGTACAGATACGCAGTATTTT
CASSSPGGGGTDTQYF
>13|.|TRBV19|TRBD2|TRBJ2-3
TGTGCCAGTAGTATGGGAGCGGGGGATACGCAGTATTTT
CASSMGAGDTQYF
>15|.|TRBV6-1|TRBD1|TRBJ1-2
TGTGCCAGCAGTGAAGCGGGACAGGGGGCGGGAGGCTGCACCTTC
CASSEAGQGAGGCTF
>15|.|TRBV7-9|TRBD2|TRBJ2-7
TGTGCCAGCAGCTTAGCGGGGGGGGGAAGCGGGGAGCAGTACTTC
CASSLAGGGSGEQYF
>13|.|TRBV5-1|.|TRBJ2-1
TGCGCCAGCAGCTTGGTTCCCCAAAATGAGCAGTTCTTC
CASSLVPQNEQFF
>10|once|TRBV6-5|.|TRBJ1-1
TGTGCCACCCCCTCCACTGAAGCTTTCTTT
CATPSTEAFF
>15|.|TRBV10-3|.|TRBJ1-1
TGTGCCATCAGTGGAGTACCAGGGGCGAGGACTGAAGCTTTCTTT
CAISGVPGARTEAFF
>12|few|TRBV10-2|TRBD1|TRBJ1-6
TGCGCCAGCAGTGTACTCGGGACAGGGGTTTGGTTT
CASSVLGTGVWF
>15|once|TRBV7-2|TRBD1|TRBJ1-6
TGTGCCAGCAGCCGGGACAGTTATGAGAACTCACCCCTCCACTTT
CASSRDSYENSPLHF
>12|.|TRBV19|.|TRBJ2-3
TGTGCCAGTAACCAGGGAGGCGATACGCAGTATTTT
CASNQGGDTQYF